The 9 T cell receptor beta chains below all came from one sample that was sequenced in a study of T cell repertoires in breast cancer. The expanded emulsion RT-PCR method captured paired alpha and beta chains from CD8+ T cells. Unpaired genes were suppressed by blocking oligonucleotides during a second nested PCR. MiXCR was run by TCRdb on the emulsion pairing reads, yielding one entry per CDR3 protein. In the table there are roughly 38,000 distinct CDR3 sequences, 45% to 50% of which are singletons. The sequencing input was CD8+ T cells. The receptors here all came from a pool of human donors with breast cancer or a healthy control (not recorded which).

Of note for this clonotype: The germline gene is not matched at one end of the junction; a read error may be the cause. The rearrangement links TRBV2 to TRBJ1-3, with unresolved D. The CDR3 is 13 amino acids. Germline CDR1 and CDR2: SNHLY and FYNNEI. The CDR3 loop reads CASTLYSGDTIYF. CDR3 DNA: TGTGCCAGCACACTTTACTCTGGAGACACCATATATTTT. Filled out from reference TRBV2 and TRBJ1-3, the complete variable domain reads EPEVTQTPSHQVTQMGQEVILRCVPISNHLYFYWYRQILGQKVEFLVSFYNNEISEKSEIFDDQFSVERPDGSNFTLKIRSTKLEDSAMYFCASTLYSGDTIYFGEGSWLTVV.

This clonotype was seen only once. The junction departs from the called germline gene at one end, perhaps through a read error. The chain joins TRBV6-1 to TRBJ2-5, with TRBD2 matching over 11 bases. The V gene's germline CDR1 is MNHNS and CDR2 SASEGT. CDR3 length equals 16 residues. The CDR3 DNA follows: TGTGCCGGCAGTGGGCGACTAGCGGGGCTGGTAGAGACCCAGTACTTC. It translates to CAGSGRLAGLVETQYF.

V is TRBV12-3 or TRBV12-4 and J is TRBJ1-1; the D gene is possibly TRBD1 (6 bases). The CDR3 is 13 residues long. Between the trimmed V and J ends, which lost 6 bases and 1 base, there was a span of 9 bases. The CDR3 nucleotides read TGTGCCAGCAGAATGACAGGGAACACTGAAGCTTTCTTT. Its protein product is CASRMTGNTEAFF.

CDR3 DNA sequence: TGTGCCAGCAGTTTAGCAAGGGCCGGGGCCAACGTCCTGACTTTC. This codes for CASSLARAGANVLTF. The rearrangement uses TRBV12-3 or TRBV12-4 and TRBJ2-6; D is unresolved. The ends were cut back, 0 bases at V and 4 bases at J, with 7 bases in the middle. The CDR3 runs to 15 residues.

V and J are TRBV3-1 and TRBJ1-2; 10 bases are a match to TRBD1. This CDR3 spans 15 amino acids. Germline lookup yields CDR1 LGHDT and CDR2 YNNKEL (reference sequence). Trimming removed 2 bases from V and 5 bases from J; junction bases left unmatched: 5. This CDR3 reads CASSQTGTGAYGYTF. The CDR3, as DNA: TGTGCCAGCAGCCAAACCGGGACAGGGGCGTATGGCTACACCTTC.

The rearrangement links TRBV7-8 to TRBJ1-5, with D perhaps TRBD1 (5 bases). The V gene's germline CDR1 is SGHVS and CDR2 FQNEAQ. The CDR3 covers 16 residues. The V and J ends lost 4 bases and 5 bases respectively, with 18 bases between them. The CDR3 here is CASSSKRVRDDQPQHF. The CDR3 DNA reads as TGTGCCAGCAGCTCAAAGAGGGTTAGGGACGATCAGCCCCAGCATTTT.

This rearrangement joins TRBV19 to TRBJ1-5; D gene unclear. This CDR3 spans 16 amino acids. V lost 5 bases and J 0 bases, leaving 14 bases between the germline ends. The germline V gene encodes CDR1 LNHDA and CDR2 SQIVND (reference sequence). CDR3 bases: TGTGCCAGTAGTCCCCGCGGCCTTAATAGCAATCAGCCCCAGCATTTT. This translates into CASSPRGLNSNQPQHF.

The gene calls are TRBV12-3 or TRBV12-4 and TRBJ1-1; perhaps TRBD1 as D (5 bases). With 3 bases removed from V and 0 bases from J, the gap between germline ends came to 11 bases. This CDR3 has 15 residues. DNA for the CDR3: TGTGCCAGCAGTTTTGTAGGGGTACTGAACACTGAAGCTTTCTTT. Translating gives CASSFVGVLNTEAFF.

This clonotype turned up a few times. The CDR3 nucleotides are TGTGCCAGCAGTTACGGGACTGGGGGCCTCGAACAAACGGCTTTCTTT. This gives the protein CASSYGTGGLEQTAFF. The chain has TRBV6-2 or TRBV6-3 and TRBJ1-1, with a possible D match to TRBD1 (6 bases). V lost 2 bases and J lost 11, with 24 bases in between. The CDR3 spans 16 residues. CDR1 MNHEY and CDR2 SVGEGT come from the germline V gene.